Following are 32 T cell receptor beta chains from one sample sequenced in a study of T cells in Graves' hyperthyroidism and ophthalmopathy. Using RNA transcripts as the source, TCR beta CDR3 regions were amplified. HTBI primers drove first-round RT-PCR of the TCR CDR3. TCRdb called the multiplex PCR reads again in MiXCR, with one record for every CDR3 protein. The sample includes roughly 200,000 distinct CDR3 sequences, around 17% of them seen just once. Sample: blood. These receptors all come from a woman in her 50s with Graves' hyperthyroidism.

This clonotype showed up many times. The rearrangement links TRBV11-3 to TRBJ2-3; no clear D. Germline CDR1 and CDR2: SGHNT and YENEEA. This CDR3 is built from 15 residues. V lost 0 bases, J lost 4 bases, and 11 bases lay in between. CDR3 coding DNA: TGTGCCAGCAGCTTAGAAGGCCCCGCCGCAGATACGCAGTATTTT. Encoded protein: CASSLEGPAADTQYF.

The chain links TRBV20-1 to TRBJ2-2, with D perhaps matching TRBD2 (6 bases). Germline V CDR1 and CDR2: DFQATT, SNEGSKA (reference sequence). The CDR3 runs 12 residues. The CDR3 DNA reads as TGCAGCAGGCGGGAGAACACCGGGGAGCTGTTTTTT. This codes for CSRRENTGELFF.

About this clonotype: This sequence may be a read error, since a much larger clone differs from it by one base. The rearrangement joins TRBV5-1 to TRBJ2-7; D perhaps matches TRBD1 (5 bases). The germline gives CDR1 SGHRS, CDR2 YFSETQ. The CDR3 is 15 residues long. V lost 0 bases and J lost 9, with 19 bases in between. The chain's CDR3 is CASSLEAAGNHGQYF. The CDR3 DNA sequence: TGCGCCAGCAGCTTGGAGGCGGCAGGGAACCACGGGCAGTACTTC.

This clonotype was picked up many times. The genes are TRBV12-3 or TRBV12-4 and TRBJ1-3; TRBD1 matches 8 bases. The CDR3 contains 14 residues. V lost 5 bases to trimming and J lost 6 bases; unmatched junction nucleotides: 6. In nucleotides, the CDR3 is TGTGCCAGCAGTCAATCGACAGGGGAAAACACCATATATTTT. As protein: CASSQSTGENTIYF.

There are many counts of this clonotype. This chain connects TRBV11-1 to TRBJ1-2; D uncertain. Trimming left V 7 bases short and J 6 bases short, with 15 bases between. This CDR3 contains 13 residues. CDR1 is SGHAT, CDR2 FQDESV, per germline (reference sequence). This CDR3 reads CASTLRSSDGYTF. The CDR3, as DNA: TGTGCCAGCACCCTCCGGAGTTCCGATGGCTACACCTTC.

This clonotype was counted many times. The V call is TRBV7-2, the J call TRBJ1-6; 7 positions match TRBD1. Germline values: CDR1 SGHTA, CDR2 FQGNSA. CDR3 size: 14 residues. Trimming took 6 bases from V and 4 from J; bases not matched to a gene: 3. The CDR3 reads CASRNRGYNSPLHF. In nucleotides, the CDR3 is TGTGCCAGCAGGAACAGGGGATATAATTCACCCCTCCACTTT.

This clonotype appeared many times. V is TRBV12-5 and J is TRBJ2-3; the D gene could be TRBD1 or TRBD2 (5 bases each). V shed 0 bases and J shed 6 bases, with 10 bases lying between them. Germline-derived CDR1 and CDR2 are LGHNT and FRNRAP. The CDR3 is made up of 14 amino acids. The chain's CDR3 is CASGLVWGGDTQYF. DNA of the CDR3: TGTGCTAGTGGTTTGGTATGGGGCGGGGATACGCAGTATTTT.

The count of this clonotype is one. This rearrangement joins TRBV30 to TRBJ2-5; 13 bases agree with TRBD2. CDR1 is GTSNPN, CDR2 SVGIG, per germline (reference sequence). Trimming removed 8 bases from V and 4 bases from J; junction bases left unmatched: 10. The CDR3 runs to 15 residues. CDR3 residues: CAGDGLAGARETQYF. The CDR3 DNA follows: TGTGCCGGGGACGGACTAGCGGGAGCCAGAGAGACCCAGTACTTC.

This clonotype was detected ten times or more. The V call is TRBV12-3 or TRBV12-4, the J call TRBJ1-2, with 9 bases fitting TRBD1. Trimming removed 4 bases from V and 8 bases from J; junction bases left unmatched: 11. The CDR3 extends over 15 amino acids. DNA of the CDR3: TGTGCCAGCAGTTCAGCCACAGGGGGCGCTGGGGGCTACACCTTC. Translated, it gives CASSSATGGAGGYTF.

The chain joins TRBV19 to TRBJ2-7, with 11 bases aligning to TRBD1. Germline CDR1 is LNHDA and CDR2 is SQIVND (reference sequence). J lost 3 bases, V lost 6 bases, and 7 bases had no gene match. This CDR3 contains 15 residues. CDR3 sequence (DNA): TGTGCCAGTAGGCCGGACAGGGGGCGCAACTACGAGCAGTACTTC. It is translated as CASRPDRGRNYEQYF.

The chain carries TRBV5-4 and TRBJ2-2, with 15 bases that match TRBD2. From germline, CDR1 is SGHNT and CDR2 YYREEE (reference sequence). The CDR3 is made up of 16 amino acids. The junction had 2 bases not matched to a gene; V was cut back by 3 bases and J by 5 bases. The CDR3 sequence: CASSSGTSGGTGELFF. CDR3 coding DNA: TGTGCCAGCAGCTCGGGGACTAGCGGGGGGACCGGGGAGCTGTTTTTT. The whole variable domain, remainder taken from reference TRBV5-4 and TRBJ2-2, is ETGVTQSPTHLIKTRGQQVTLRCSSQSGHNTVSWYQQALGQGPQFIFQYYREEENGRGNFPPRFSGLQFPNYSSELNVNALELDDSALYLCASSSGTSGGTGELFFGEGSRLTVL.

The chain has TRBV20-1 and TRBJ2-2, with TRBD1 matching 9 bases. This CDR3 spans 16 amino acids. Trimming cost V 2 bases and J 6 bases; bases outside gene matches: 10. The V gene's germline CDR1 is DFQATT and CDR2 SNEGSKA (reference sequence). The CDR3 loop reads CSARNPGQGLSGELFF. DNA of the CDR3: TGCAGTGCTAGAAATCCGGGACAGGGACTTTCCGGGGAGCTGTTTTTT.

This clonotype was counted many times. The CDR3, as DNA: TGTGCCATCAGTGAAGGGGCAGGGGGCCCATTGGATGGCTACACCTTC. This translates into CAISEGAGGPLDGYTF. The chain is built from TRBV10-3 and TRBJ1-2; 8 nucleotides align to TRBD1. Germline V gene data show CDR1 as ENHRY and CDR2 as SYGVKD. Losses at the gene ends were 3 bases for V and 6 bases for J; bases not matched to a gene: 12. This CDR3 has 16 residues.

This clonotype was detected ten times or more. The rearrangement links TRBV7-2 to TRBJ2-7; TRBD2 matches at 10 bases. V lost 0 bases and J lost 4; bases outside the gene matches: 6. This CDR3 has 16 residues. In germline, CDR1 is SGHTA, CDR2 FQGNSA. CDR3 protein: CASSLAPGLATYEQYF. The CDR3 region has the DNA TGTGCCAGCAGCTTAGCACCGGGACTAGCGACTTACGAGCAGTACTTC.

The table lists this clonotype with many counts. The chain couples TRBV20-1 to TRBJ1-3; D is possibly TRBD1 (5 bases). CDR3 size: 19 residues. Trimming took 3 bases from V and 3 from J, leaving 27 bases between them. Germline values: CDR1 DFQATT, CDR2 SNEGSKA (reference sequence). The CDR3 protein is CSASSHTGAGLLSGNTIYF. The CDR3 nucleotides read TGCAGTGCTAGTTCTCATACGGGAGCAGGGCTATTAAGTGGAAACACCATATATTTT.

DNA for the CDR3: TGTGCCAGCAGCTCTGGACTAGCGGGAGTCCTCGAGCAGTACTTC. Its protein is CASSSGLAGVLEQYF. The genes are TRBV7-6 and TRBJ2-7; 13 nucleotides agree with TRBD2. The CDR3 extends over 15 amino acids. V shed 4 bases and J 6 bases; nucleotides not matched to a gene: 6. Germline CDR1 is SGHVS and CDR2 is FNYEAQ.

This clonotype has at least ten counts. The chain combines TRBV12-3 or TRBV12-4 with TRBJ1-6; TRBD1 might be the D (6 bases). There are 14 residues in the CDR3. V was trimmed by 5 bases and J by 7 bases, leaving 12 bases between them. The CDR3 reads CASSPTGINSPLHF. For the CDR3, the DNA is TGTGCCAGCAGTCCCACAGGGATAAATTCACCCCTCCACTTT.

This chain uses TRBV6-5 with TRBJ2-6; 8 nucleotides align to TRBD1. This CDR3 is built from 15 residues. The trim removed 6 bases at V and 2 bases at J, leaving 3 bases unmatched. CDR1 and CDR2 (germline): MNHEY, SVGAGI. CDR3 loop: CASSYRGAGANVLTF. As DNA, the CDR3 is TGTGCCAGCAGCTACAGGGGGGCTGGGGCCAACGTCCTGACTTTC.

This clonotype came up many times. The chain uses TRBV29-1 and TRBJ2-7; D might be TRBD2 (6 bases). The germline V and J ends were trimmed by 7 bases and 4 bases, with 20 bases remaining between them. Germline CDR1 and CDR2: SQVTM and ANQGSEA. The CDR3 is made up of 14 amino acids. In DNA, the CDR3 is TGCAGCGCTAGTCCGGGACTTCGGGGTTACGAGCAGTACTTC. Translated: CSASPGLRGYEQYF.

This chain uses TRBV12-5 with TRBJ2-1; TRBD2 aligns across 12 bases. The CDR3 is 17 residues long. In germline, CDR1 is LGHNT, CDR2 FRNRAP. The V segment lost 2 bases and the J segment 2 bases; nucleotides outside the gene matches: 4. DNA of the CDR3: TGTGCTAGTGGTTTGACTAGCGGGAGGAGTCCCTACAATGAGCAGTTCTTC. Translating it yields CASGLTSGRSPYNEQFF. Full variable domain (outside the CDR3, taken from reference TRBV12-5 and TRBJ2-1): DARVTQTPRHKVTEMGQEVTMRCQPILGHNTVFWYRQTMMQGLELLAYFRNRAPLDDSGMPKDRFSAEMPDATLATLKIQPSEPRDSAVYFCASGLTSGRSPYNEQFFGPGTRLTVL.

This clonotype was detected only a few times. This rearrangement joins TRBV27 to TRBJ1-2; D perhaps matches TRBD1 (6 bases). CDR1 and CDR2 from the germline V gene are MNHEY and SMNVEV (reference sequence). The CDR3 sequence is 15 residues long. Trimming removed 4 bases from V and 8 bases from J, with 20 bases in between. CDR3 in DNA: TGTGCCAGCAGTTGGGACCTAACAGGGATTACAGGCTACACCTTC. Its translation is CASSWDLTGITGYTF.

This clonotype was detected ten times or more. The chain uses TRBV10-3 and TRBJ2-5; 9 bases are a match to TRBD2. J lost 5 bases, V lost 9 bases, and 7 bases had no gene match. CDR1 and CDR2 (germline): ENHRY, SYGVKD. This CDR3 spans 13 amino acids. The CDR3 sequence is CAIEREVDETQYF. The DNA for the CDR3 is TGTGCCATTGAGCGGGAGGTGGATGAGACCCAGTACTTC.

The chain joins TRBV19 to TRBJ1-6, with D maybe TRBD1 (6 bases). Germline assignment: CDR1 LNHDA and CDR2 SQIVND (reference sequence). Trimming pared 6 bases from V and 3 bases from J, leaving 12 bases between. The CDR3 has 15 residues. CDR3 in DNA: TGTGCCAGTAGCACCGGGACAAACTATAATTCACCCCTCCACTTT. Amino acid sequence: CASSTGTNYNSPLHF. Full variable domain (remainder filled in from reference TRBV19 and TRBJ1-6): DGGITQSPKYLFRKEGQNVTLSCEQNLNHDAMYWYRQDPGQGLRLIYYSQIVNDFQKGDIAEGYSVSREKKESFPLTVTSAQKNPTAFYLCASSTGTNYNSPLHFGNGTRLTVT.

There are many counts of this clonotype. The rearrangement uses TRBV3-1 and TRBJ1-2, with D unclear. Germline V CDR1 and CDR2: LGHDT, YNNKEL (reference sequence). The CDR3 has 11 residues. V was trimmed by 4 bases and J by 2 bases, leaving 2 bases between them. This CDR3 reads CASSRNYGYTF. In DNA, the CDR3 is TGTGCCAGCAGCCGGAACTATGGCTACACCTTC. Using reference TRBV3-1 and TRBJ1-2 for the parts outside the CDR3, the full variable domain is DTAVSQTPKYLVTQMGNDKSIKCEQNLGHDTMYWYKQDSKKFLKIMFSYNNKELIINETVPNRFSPKSPDKAHLNLHINSLELGDSAVYFCASSRNYGYTFGSGTRLTVV.

This clonotype was recorded a few times. The rearrangement joins TRBV7-9 to TRBJ1-4; 9 bases align to TRBD1. In germline, CDR1 is SEHNR, CDR2 FQNEAQ (reference sequence). CDR3 length: 16 residues. The V segment lost 5 bases and the J segment 5 bases; nucleotides outside the gene matches: 9. DNA of the CDR3: TGTGCCAGCAGCCTACCCCCGGGACAGGGAAATGAAAAACTGTTTTTT. This codes for CASSLPPGQGNEKLFF.

This clonotype appeared a few times. V is TRBV6-2 or TRBV6-3 and J is TRBJ1-5; D remains ambiguous. V was trimmed by 2 bases and J by 11 bases, leaving 10 bases between them. The CDR3 totals 12 residues. In germline, CDR1 is MNHEY, CDR2 SVGEGT. The CDR3 DNA reads as TGTGCCAGCAGTTACGGGGATGTGGCCCAGCATTTT. Translated: CASSYGDVAQHF.

This clonotype showed up many times. This chain connects TRBV7-2 to TRBJ2-7, with 9 bases matching TRBD1. V shed 6 bases and J 5 bases; nucleotides not matched to a gene: 8. Germline V lookup: CDR1 SGHTA, CDR2 FQGNSA. This CDR3 contains 14 residues. Here the CDR3 reads CASRWTGVGDEQYF. The CDR3 nucleotides read TGTGCCAGCAGATGGACAGGGGTGGGTGACGAGCAGTACTTC.

This clonotype was counted at least ten times. This chain links TRBV7-9 with TRBJ1-1; D uncertain. The V gene's germline CDR1 is SEHNR and CDR2 FQNEAQ (reference sequence). The CDR3 consists of 15 residues. The V end lost 0 bases, the J end lost 2 bases, and 10 bases lay between the germline ends. CDR3 amino acids: CASSLAMAQNTEAFF. The DNA of the CDR3 is TGTGCCAGCAGCTTAGCTATGGCCCAAAACACTGAAGCTTTCTTT.

This clonotype was picked up many times. The chain couples TRBV12-3 or TRBV12-4 to TRBJ2-1; 7 bases fit TRBD2. J gave up 5 bases and V 5 bases, and 9 bases lay outside the gene matches. This CDR3 has 15 residues. The CDR3 region is CASSTGVAGHNEQFF. The DNA for the CDR3 is TGTGCCAGCAGTACTGGGGTAGCGGGCCACAATGAGCAGTTCTTC.

This clonotype was counted only a few times. The rearrangement uses TRBV2 and TRBJ1-3; D is perhaps TRBD1 (5 bases). Germline-derived CDR1 and CDR2 are SNHLY and FYNNEI. The V end was cut by 8 bases, the J end by 2 bases, with 10 bases between. CDR3 length equals 13 residues. CDR3 loop: CASGGLPGNTIYF. The CDR3 coding sequence is TGTGCCAGCGGGGGGTTACCTGGAAACACCATATATTTT.

This clonotype appeared many times. The chain combines TRBV10-1 with TRBJ2-1, with D uncertain. CDR1 WNHNN and CDR2 SYGVQD come from the germline V gene (reference sequence). Trimming shortened V by 4 bases and J by 8 bases, and 12 bases separated the two germline ends. The CDR3 spans 13 residues. CDR3 sequence reads: CASSGAATYEQFF. DNA of the CDR3: TGCGCCAGCAGTGGTGCGGCTACCTATGAGCAGTTCTTC.

This clonotype was seen many times. The chain links TRBV20-1 to TRBJ1-1; tentatively, D is TRBD1 (6 bases). CDR3 size: 13 residues. Trimming cost V 1 base and J 1 base, with 7 bases left between them. The germline gives CDR1 DFQATT, CDR2 SNEGSKA (reference sequence). CDR3 in amino acids: CSARGQENTEAFF. Here the CDR3 DNA reads TGCAGTGCTAGAGGACAGGAGAACACTGAAGCTTTCTTT.